Shown below are 5 T cell receptor beta chains from a single sample sequenced in a study of blood T cell repertoires in COVID-19. The method was immunoSEQ multiplex PCR; TCRdb's version includes in-frame clones alone and lacks a portion of them. The sample includes more than 200,000 clones, roughly 86% of them seen just once. The specimen sequenced was PBMCs or T cells enriched from blood (not recorded which). These receptors were obtained from a woman aged 45 to 65 who had recovered from COVID-19.

V usage is TRBV5-1 and J usage is TRBJ1-5, with D perhaps matching TRBD1 (6 bases). Trimming stripped 4 bases from V and 0 bases from J, with 14 bases between. The CDR3 covers 16 residues. Germline V gene lookup returns CDR1 SGHRS and CDR2 YFSETQ. CDR3 protein: CASSPGTHDSNQPQHF. CDR3 DNA sequence: TGCGCCAGCAGCCCCGGGACACACGATAGCAATCAGCCCCAGCATTTT.

The J gene is TRBJ1-1, the V gene TRBV28; no clear D gene. From germline, CDR1 is MDHEN and CDR2 SYDVKM. V was shortened by 5 bases and J by 9 bases, with 19 bases between the two germline ends. The CDR3 sequence is 14 residues long. The CDR3 nucleotides are TGTGCCAGCAGTCTCTCGCAAACACACGCCCAAGCTTTCTTT. It encodes CASSLSQTHAQAFF.

CDR3 nucleotide sequence: TGTGCCAGCAGCTTAATGGGGCAGAATTCACCCCTCCACTTT. Encoded protein: CASSLMGQNSPLHF. The chain links TRBV7-3 to TRBJ1-6; possibly TRBD1 for D (5 bases). Germline lookup yields CDR1 SGHTA and CDR2 FQGTGA. Trimming removed 1 base at V and 7 bases at J, with 8 bases between. The CDR3 spans 14 residues. Full variable domain (missing parts from reference TRBV7-3 and TRBJ1-6): GAGVSQTPSNKVTEKGKYVELRCDPISGHTALYWYRQSLGQGPEFLIYFQGTGAADDSGLPNDRFFAVRPEGSVSTLKIQRTERGDSAVYLCASSLMGQNSPLHFGNGTRLTVT.

V gene TRBV5-5 combines with J gene TRBJ1-2, with D maybe TRBD1 (5 bases). The CDR3 runs 15 residues. CDR1 is SGHKS and CDR2 is YYEKEE in the germline V gene (reference sequence). The ends were cut back, 0 bases at V and 4 bases at J, with 13 bases in the middle. In nucleotides, the CDR3 is TGTGCCAGCAGCTTGGGACCAGGGCGAAGCTATGGCTACACCTTC. Amino acids: CASSLGPGRSYGYTF.

The chain uses TRBV6-2 or TRBV6-3 and TRBJ1-4; TRBD1 aligns across 7 bases. Trimming cost V 5 bases and J 3 bases; bases outside gene matches: 9. Germline V gene data show CDR1 as MNHEY and CDR2 as SVGEGT. The length of the CDR3 is 16 residues. CDR3 region: CASSVTGRSANEKLFF. The CDR3, as DNA: TGTGCCAGCAGTGTGACAGGGAGATCGGCTAATGAAAAACTGTTTTTT.